This entry describes one TCR beta chain. RNA was isolated and reverse transcribed to cDNA, the sequencing template. The repertoire was sequenced with immunoSEQ multiplex PCR; TCRdb's copy has only in-frame clones and lacks some. The repertoire has hundreds of thousands of clones, roughly 60% of them found once; the top ten carry about 1.8%. The data are from a study of CD8+ T cells in alopecia areata. Treatment specified: oral pan-JAK inhibitor, 5-10 mg twice daily. CDR3 length: 13 residues. Trimming took off 1 base at V and 2 bases at J, with 4 bases between the two ends. The germline V gene has CDR1 SGHNT and CDR2 YENEEA.

The sample was CD4+ T cells sorted from blood, taken at week 24, from a patient treated with tofacitinib. The sequence was obtained from a human donor with alopecia areata. The chain employs TRBV11-3 and TRBJ2-3; no clear D. CDR3 DNA sequence: TGTGCCAGCAGCTTAGGGGCCACAGATACGCAGTATTTT. It encodes CASSLGATDTQYF.